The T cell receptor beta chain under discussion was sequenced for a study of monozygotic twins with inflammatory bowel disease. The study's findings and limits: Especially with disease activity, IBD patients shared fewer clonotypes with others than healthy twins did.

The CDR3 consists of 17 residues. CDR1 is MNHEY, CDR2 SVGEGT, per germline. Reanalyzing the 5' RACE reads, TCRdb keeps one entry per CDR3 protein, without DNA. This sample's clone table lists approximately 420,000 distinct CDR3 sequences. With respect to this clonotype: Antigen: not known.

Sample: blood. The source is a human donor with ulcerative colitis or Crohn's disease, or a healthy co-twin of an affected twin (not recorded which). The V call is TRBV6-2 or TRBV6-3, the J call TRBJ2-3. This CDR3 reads CASSYTTSGVSTDTQYF.